These T cell receptor beta chains were read from a single sample in a study of CD8+CD57+ T cells in acquired aplastic anemia. One entry per CDR3 protein results from TCRdb running MiXCR on the reads. The sample yields some 200,000 distinct CDR3 sequences, approximately 48% seen once. Material: sorted CD4+, CD8+, or CD8+CD57+ T cells (not recorded which) from PBMCs. The receptors here all came from a human donor with aplastic anemia. Both conserved end residues are part of each CDR3. Each record gives: J gene, D gene, V gene, clone size, CDR3 protein, CDR3 DNA. The D gene is left open where the match is weak. Rows give clone size only sometimes, using once, few, many, or a class for an expanded clone.

TRBJ1-6,.,TRBV12-3/TRBV12-4,many,CASSLGPLPTLHF,TGTGCCAGCAGTTTGGGGCCCCTCCCCACCCTCCACTTT
TRBJ1-1,.,TRBV10-2,.,CASNPSREGEAFF,TGCGCCAGCAATCCCTCCCGGGAAGGAGAAGCTTTCTTT
TRBJ1-4,.,TRBV7-9,few,CASSPRGIKLFF,TGTGCCAGCAGCCCTCGGGGGATAAAACTGTTTTTT
TRBJ1-6,TRBD1,TRBV7-3,.,CASRRQTGVRNSPLHF,TGTGCCAGCAGGCGACAGACAGGGGTTCGGAATTCACCCCTCCACTTT
TRBJ1-6,TRBD1,TRBV2,many,CASSDGTGDRNSPLHF,TGTGCCAGCAGTGATGGGACAGGGGATAGAAATTCACCCCTCCACTTT
TRBJ2-1,.,TRBV20-1,once,CSARNREHNEQFF,TGCAGTGCTAGGAACAGGGAACACAATGAGCAGTTCTTC
TRBJ1-6,.,TRBV19,few,CASSARDFSPLHF,TGTGCCAGTAGTGCACGGGATTTTTCACCCCTCCACTTT
TRBJ2-1,.,TRBV5-5,many,CASSGRDFGEQFF,TGTGCCAGCAGCGGCCGGGACTTCGGTGAGCAGTTCTTC
TRBJ2-1,TRBD2,TRBV10-3,.,CAISGAGLAGGGSYNEQFF,TGTGCCATCAGTGGGGCGGGACTAGCGGGAGGGGGCTCCTACAATGAGCAGTTCTTC
TRBJ2-7,.,TRBV20-1,many,CSARDGAEISYEQYF,TGCAGTGCTAGAGATGGGGCCGAGATCTCCTACGAGCAGTACTTC
TRBJ1-2,TRBD1,TRBV13,many,CASSLQGAPGYTF,TGTGCCAGCAGCTTACAGGGGGCTCCTGGCTACACCTTC
TRBJ1-1,.,TRBV7-4,.,CASSFPPWNTEAFF,TGTGCCAGCAGCTTCCCCCCCTGGAACACTGAAGCTTTCTTT
TRBJ2-2,.,TRBV15,.,CATSRGLGGTGELFF,TGTGCCACCAGCAGAGGACTAGGAGGCACCGGGGAGCTGTTTTTT
TRBJ1-6,.,TRBV25-1,once,CASGLTGLRSYNSPLHF,TGTGCCAGCGGTTTGACAGGCCTTCGCTCCTATAATTCACCCCTCCACTTT
TRBJ1-1,.,TRBV12-5,.,CVSGSRGGLNTEAFF,TGTGTTAGTGGCTCCCGGGGGGGCCTGAACACTGAAGCTTTCTTT
TRBJ2-7,.,TRBV5-6,.,CASSLWGAIYEQYF,TGTGCCAGCAGCTTATGGGGGGCAATCTACGAGCAGTACTTC
TRBJ1-2,.,TRBV6-6,many,CASSYGQNLNYGYTF,TGTGCCAGCAGTTATGGGCAGAACCTAAACTATGGCTACACCTTC
TRBJ1-4,TRBD1,TRBV25-1,.,CASSRQGSEKLFF,TGTGCCAGCAGCCGACAGGGGAGTGAAAAACTGTTTTTT
TRBJ1-1,.,TRBV7-9,once,CASSNRDRRTEAFF,TGTGCCAGCAGCAACAGGGATCGGCGAACTGAAGCTTTCTTT
TRBJ2-5,.,TRBV19,.,CASTTDHKETQYF,TGTGCCAGTACAACGGACCACAAAGAGACCCAGTACTTC
TRBJ1-2,.,TRBV6-2/TRBV6-3,.,CASSYSRGQNYGYTF,TGTGCCAGCAGTTACTCGAGAGGACAAAACTATGGCTACACCTTC
TRBJ1-2,.,TRBV7-2,many,CASSLALWDLPLGYTF,TGTGCCAGCAGCCTTGCTCTTTGGGATTTACCGTTGGGCTACACCTTC
TRBJ2-7,.,TRBV29-1,.,CSVARTAEQYF,TGCAGCGTTGCCCGGACAGCCGAGCAGTACTTC
TRBJ1-1,TRBD1,TRBV20-1,many,CSAPGQMNTEAFF,TGCAGTGCCCCGGGACAGATGAACACTGAAGCTTTCTTT
TRBJ2-1,.,TRBV19,.,CASSIGLLDKQFF,TGTGCCAGTAGTATCGGGCTCTTAGACAAGCAGTTCTTC
TRBJ2-1,TRBD2,TRBV29-1,few,CSVWTSGGYEQFF,TGCAGCGTGTGGACTAGCGGGGGGTACGAGCAGTTCTTC
TRBJ1-2,.,TRBV6-1,many,CASRPGPTARDGYTF,TGTGCCAGCAGGCCGGGGCCCACGGCAAGGGATGGCTACACCTTC
TRBJ2-2,.,TRBV7-2,.,CASSLLSGVNGELFF,TGTGCCAGCAGCTTATTGTCAGGGGTTAACGGGGAGCTGTTTTTT
TRBJ2-2,.,TRBV5-1,.,CASSRPAPGGSNTGELLF,TGCGCCAGCAGCCGACCCGCGCCCGGGGGATCGAACACCGGGGAGCTGCTTTTT
TRBJ2-1,TRBD2,TRBV15,.,CATRELAGGNEQFF,TGTGCCACCAGGGAGCTAGCGGGAGGAAATGAGCAGTTCTTC
TRBJ2-3,TRBD2,TRBV2,.,CASSERTSGATDTQYF,TGTGCCAGCAGCGAAAGAACTAGCGGAGCCACAGATACGCAGTATTTT
TRBJ2-7,TRBD2,TRBV2,.,CASSGAGVTTYEQYF,TGTGCCAGCAGTGGGGCGGGGGTAACCACCTACGAGCAGTACTTC
TRBJ2-5,TRBD1,TRBV9,few,CASKGQGETQYF,TGTGCCAGCAAGGGACAGGGAGAGACCCAGTACTTC
TRBJ2-5,.,TRBV24-1,.,CATSDPTSGRGAETQYF,TGTGCCACCAGTGACCCGACTAGTGGGAGAGGGGCAGAGACCCAGTACTTC
TRBJ2-4,.,TRBV19,many,CASSMARARGNIQYF,TGTGCCAGTAGTATGGCTCGGGCCCGAGGAAACATTCAGTACTTC
TRBJ2-7,TRBD2,TRBV10-3,once,CAITGGLAGAYEQYF,TGTGCCATCACGGGGGGACTAGCGGGGGCCTACGAGCAGTACTTC
TRBJ2-5,.,TRBV24-1,many,CATSDPGAETQYF,TGTGCCACCAGTGACCCGGGGGCAGAGACCCAGTACTTC
TRBJ2-7,.,TRBV20-1,.,CSASDRARFYEQYF,TGCAGTGCTAGTGATCGCGCGAGGTTCTACGAGCAGTACTTC
TRBJ1-2,.,TRBV10-3,.,CAIRLGPESYGYTF,TGTGCCATCAGGTTGGGCCCAGAAAGCTATGGTTACACCTTC
TRBJ2-3,TRBD2,TRBV20-1,few,CSAHRLAESTDTQYF,TGCAGTGCTCACCGACTAGCGGAGAGCACAGATACGCAGTATTTT
TRBJ2-3,.,TRBV10-1,.,CASAVAGTDTQYF,TGCGCCAGCGCCGTAGCGGGCACAGATACGCAGTATTTT
TRBJ1-2,.,TRBV10-2,.,CASSESGRGLHGYTF,TGCGCCAGCAGTGAGTCCGGCAGGGGCCTGCATGGCTACACCTTC